The present T cell receptor beta chain was sequenced within a study of T cells in Graves' hyperthyroidism and ophthalmopathy. The study's findings and limits: Blood held most thyroid clonotypes expanded above 0.001 frequency.

In germline, CDR1 is SGHNT, CDR2 YENEEA. Trimming at V came to 7 bases and at J to 8 bases, leaving 6 bases not matched to a gene. The CDR3 sequence is 13 residues long. This clonotype was picked up many times. Its antigen is currently unknown. It was uncontrolled infection, other autoimmune disease, pregnancy or lactation that excluded patients. Amplified TCR beta CDR3 regions came from RNA transcripts. First-round RT-PCR targeting the TCR CDR3 was performed with the HTBI primer set. TCRdb used MiXCR to reprocess the multiplex PCR reads, holding one entry per CDR3 protein. The table shows approximately 700,000 distinct CDR3 sequences, with about 15% occurring only once.

Material for sequencing was blood. The V gene is TRBV11-3, the J gene TRBJ1-2; the match to TRBD1 covers 11 bases. This receptor was taken from a man aged 18 to 30 with Graves' hyperthyroidism. DNA of the CDR3: TGTGCCAGCAACACGGGACAGGGGGGAGGCTACACCTTC. Residues: CASNTGQGGGYTF.